These 2 T cell receptor beta chains were all obtained from the same sample, sequenced in a study of OX40 agonist ivuxolimab in advanced cancers. Assay used: immunoSEQ multiplex PCR; TCRdb lists only in-frame clones, some missing. The table includes approximately 82,000 clones, roughly 80% detected once. Sequences were derived from CD4+ or CD8+ T cells sorted from blood, sampled in a trial of the OX40 agonist ivuxolimab. Receptors were obtained from an adult with an advanced solid tumor such as melanoma, head and neck, liver or kidney cancer.

The chain links TRBV29-1 to TRBJ2-3; D uncertain. Germline CDR1 reads SQVTM; CDR2 reads ANQGSEA. V lost 0 bases to trimming and J lost 7 bases, with 5 bases between them. This CDR3 is 11 amino acids long. CDR3 nucleotide sequence: TGCAGCGTTGAAGATCAATATACGCAGTATTTT. It translates to CSVEDQYTQYF.

The chain couples TRBV2 to TRBJ1-1; 8 bases agree with TRBD1. The V and J ends lost 3 bases and 5 bases, in that order; junction bases with no gene match: 5. CDR3 length: 14 residues. CDR1 SNHLY and CDR2 FYNNEI come from the germline V gene. CDR3 nucleotide sequence: TGTGCCAGCAGTGATGGACAGGGAGTTACTGAAGCTTTCTTT. Translating it yields CASSDGQGVTEAFF.